A single sample is the source of the 18 T cell receptor beta chains below, sequenced in a study of regulatory T cells in long-lasting Graves disease. CDR3-region Arm-PCR and iRepertoire HTBI primers produced the TCR beta libraries. MiXCR was run by TCRdb on the multiplex PCR reads, yielding one entry per CDR3 protein. The table shows about 500,000 distinct CDR3 sequences, with around 12% occurring only once. Time point given: newly diagnosed GD, antithyroid drugs for less than 3 months. PBMC-extracted RNA yielded the TCR library. This sample was shared with a second study, whose subject was T cells in Graves' hyperthyroidism and ophthalmopathy.

The sequenced sample was peripheral blood mononuclear cells (PBMCs), obtained at new diagnosis, from a patient treated with antithyroid drugs. The source is a woman aged 25-40 years with Graves disease.

The V and J genes are TRBV7-8 and TRBJ1-2, with 7 bases fitting TRBD1. In germline, CDR1 is SGHVS, CDR2 FQNEAQ. V was pared by 4 bases and J by 3 bases, with 5 bases of the junction left unmatched. The CDR3 is made up of 14 amino acids. The CDR3 sequence: CASSSGQAYYGYTF. The CDR3 DNA reads TGTGCCAGCAGCTCAGGACAGGCCTACTATGGCTACACCTTC.

This clonotype was observed a handful of times. The chain has TRBV6-1 and TRBJ2-6; D might be TRBD2 (5 bases). V lost 8 bases and J lost 4, with 15 bases in between. In germline, CDR1 is MNHNS, CDR2 SASEGT. CDR3 size: 15 residues. CDR3 nucleotide sequence: TGTGCCAGCTCTAGCACAGCTGCGGGGGCCAACGTCCTGACTTTC. It encodes CASSSTAAGANVLTF.

The gene calls are TRBV6-2 or TRBV6-3 and TRBJ1-5; possible D gene TRBD1, 5 bases. The germline V gene encodes CDR1 MNHEY and CDR2 SVGEGT. The V end was cut by 2 bases, the J end by 15 bases, with 23 bases between. There are 15 residues in the CDR3. CDR3 protein: CASSYRGRGLLEGHF. The CDR3 nucleotides are TGTGCCAGCAGTTACCGGGGACGGGGACTACTGGAGGGGCATTTT.

In its sample, this clonotype was seen many times. The gene calls are TRBV11-2 and TRBJ2-1, with D possibly TRBD2 on 5 matching bases. Germline V gene sequence: CDR1 SGHAT, CDR2 FQNNGV. V shed 5 bases and J shed 0 bases, with 20 bases lying between them. The CDR3 consists of 18 residues. The CDR3, as DNA: TGTGCCAGCAGCCCCCAGCCCCCCTGGGAGAGCTCCTACAATGAGCAGTTCTTC. It codes for CASSPQPPWESSYNEQFF.

This clonotype was seen ten or more times. The V gene is TRBV28, the J gene TRBJ2-1; perhaps TRBD1 as D (5 bases). There are 18 residues in the CDR3. The V gene lost 3 bases and the J gene lost 0 bases, with 18 bases spanning the gap. Looked up from germline, CDR1 is MDHEN and CDR2 is SYDVKM. The CDR3 loop is CASSFGATALNSYNEQFF. CDR3 bases: TGTGCCAGCAGTTTTGGGGCTACCGCGCTTAACTCCTACAATGAGCAGTTCTTC.

The chain carries TRBV5-1 and TRBJ2-3; 9 bases align to TRBD1. The CDR3 runs 15 residues. After removal of 0 bases from V and 5 bases from J, the junction contained 4 bases not matched to a gene. The germline V gene has CDR1 SGHRS and CDR2 YFSETQ. The CDR3 nucleotides are TGCGCCAGCAGCTTGGCGGGACAGGGCCTAGATACGCAGTATTTT. Amino acid sequence: CASSLAGQGLDTQYF.

Concerning this clonotype: With a much larger clone just one base away, this may be a read error. The gene calls are TRBV7-2 and TRBJ1-6; D is possibly TRBD1 (6 bases). Per the germline V gene, CDR1 is SGHTA and CDR2 is FQGNSA. V was pared by 5 bases and J by 6 bases, with 11 bases between. This CDR3 spans 14 amino acids. The CDR3 spells CASSRQEGNSPLHF. DNA of the CDR3: TGTGCCAGCAGCCGACAGGAGGGTAATTCACCCCTCCACTTT.

The genes are TRBV20-1 and TRBJ2-1; 8 nucleotides match TRBD2. V gave up 0 bases and J gave up 6 bases; unmatched junction bases: 10. Germline V gene lookup returns CDR1 DFQATT and CDR2 SNEGSKA (reference sequence). The CDR3 is made up of 16 amino acids. CDR3 nucleotides: TGCAGTGCTAGAGATGGGTGGGAGCGGGGGATCAATGAGCAGTTCTTC. This sequence encodes CSARDGWERGINEQFF.

The sample holds many counts of this clonotype. The chain links TRBV12-3 or TRBV12-4 to TRBJ1-1; no definite D call. This CDR3 has 13 amino acids. Trimming shortened V by 8 bases and J by 5 bases, and 15 bases separated the two germline ends. The CDR3 coding sequence is TGTGCCAGCGGGAAAGTAGCCGAAACTGAAGCTTTCTTT. Amino acids: CASGKVAETEAFF.

This clonotype was counted ten times or more. This sequence joins TRBV9 and TRBJ1-4; possibly TRBD1 for D (6 bases). The CDR3 sequence is 15 residues long. The germline CDR1 and CDR2 sequences are SGDLS and YYNGEE. Between the trimmed V and J ends, which lost 3 bases and 7 bases, there was a span of 16 bases. CDR3 DNA: TGTGCCAGCAGCGCCCAGGAGGGGGGAGGTGAAAAACTGTTTTTT. It yields the protein CASSAQEGGGEKLFF.

This clonotype appeared many times. V and J are TRBV4-1 and TRBJ1-1; 7 bases are a match to TRBD1. Germline V gives CDR1 MGHRA, CDR2 YSYEKL. CDR3 size: 15 residues. The junction had 5 bases not matched to a gene; V was cut back by 1 base and J by 3 bases. The CDR3 DNA sequence: TGCGCCAGCAGCCAAGGACAGGGCCTTCACACTGAAGCTTTCTTT. Translation gives CASSQGQGLHTEAFF.

This clonotype has ten or more counts. The gene calls are TRBV6-1 and TRBJ1-2, with a tentative D call TRBD1 (5 bases). The germline gives CDR1 MNHNS, CDR2 SASEGT. Deletions cut 1 base from V and 2 bases from J, with 8 bases between. The CDR3 contains 14 residues. This chain's CDR3 is CASSEGTMNYGYTF. The CDR3 DNA reads TGTGCCAGCAGTGAAGGGACAATGAACTATGGCTACACCTTC.

Many counts were recorded for this clonotype. The rearrangement joins TRBV12-3 or TRBV12-4 to TRBJ2-2; 7 bases fit TRBD2. The V and J ends lost 6 bases and 3 bases, in that order; junction bases with no gene match: 7. This CDR3 region has 15 residues. CDR3 nucleotide sequence: TGTGCCAGCAGGGGGCGGGAGTCGTACACCGGGGAGCTGTTTTTT. As protein: CASRGRESYTGELFF.

This clonotype was observed at least ten times. This chain connects TRBV6-5 to TRBJ2-3, with D possibly being TRBD2 (6 bases). This CDR3 has 15 amino acids. V was trimmed by 2 bases and J by 0 bases, leaving 9 bases between them. CDR1 and CDR2 (germline): MNHEY, SVGAGI. This CDR3 reads CASSYREESTDTQYF. The DNA for the CDR3 is TGTGCCAGCAGTTACAGGGAGGAAAGCACAGATACGCAGTATTTT.

Ten or more counts support this clonotype. The chain carries TRBV7-9 and TRBJ2-1; possible D gene TRBD2, 6 bases. The V and J ends lost 5 bases and 9 bases respectively, with 11 bases between them. The CDR3 length is 12 residues. Germline-derived CDR1 and CDR2 are SEHNR and FQNEAQ (reference sequence). CDR3 nucleotides: TGTGCCAGCAGCCCCGTGCGGGGTGAGCAGTTCTTC. Protein sequence: CASSPVRGEQFF.

This clonotype has at least ten counts. CDR3 in amino acids: CASCNPGGGETQYF. CDR3 nucleotides: TGTGCCAGCTGCAATCCGGGGGGTGGAGAGACCCAGTACTTC. The chain recombines TRBV28 with TRBJ2-5; 7 bases are a match to TRBD2. The CDR3 spans 14 residues. The V segment lost 8 bases and the J segment 4 bases; nucleotides outside the gene matches: 10. Germline V gene sequence: CDR1 MDHEN, CDR2 SYDVKM. Variable domain in full (rest from reference TRBV28 and TRBJ2-5): DVKVTQSSRYLVKRTGEKVFLECVQDMDHENMFWYRQDPGLGLRLIYFSYDVKMKEKGDIPEGYSVSREKKERFSLILESASTNQTSMYLCASCNPGGGETQYFGPGTRLLVL.

The rearrangement links TRBV2 to TRBJ1-2; TRBD1 is a possible D gene (6 bases). The CDR3 spans 13 residues. Trimming shortened V by 4 bases and J by 4 bases, and 10 bases separated the two germline ends. Germline CDR1 is SNHLY and CDR2 is FYNNEI. CDR3 coding DNA: TGTGCCAGCAGTGGGGACATCCCCTATGGCTACACCTTC. Protein: CASSGDIPYGYTF.

This clonotype was counted ten times or more. J is TRBJ2-3 and V is TRBV7-8; 7 nucleotides align to TRBD2. Unmatched junction bases numbered 17, after V lost 5 bases and J lost 6 bases. Germline CDR1 is SGHVS and CDR2 is FQNEAQ. The CDR3 contains 17 residues. CDR3 sequence: CASSRGWPSGVGDTQYF. As DNA, the CDR3 is TGTGCCAGCAGCAGAGGGTGGCCTAGCGGAGTTGGGGATACGCAGTATTTT. Full variable domain (missing parts from reference TRBV7-8 and TRBJ2-3): GAGVSQSPRYKVAKRGQDVALRCDPISGHVSLFWYQQALGQGPEFLTYFQNEAQLDKSGLPSDRFFAERPEGSVSTLKIQRTQQEDSAVYLCASSRGWPSGVGDTQYFGPGTRLTVL.